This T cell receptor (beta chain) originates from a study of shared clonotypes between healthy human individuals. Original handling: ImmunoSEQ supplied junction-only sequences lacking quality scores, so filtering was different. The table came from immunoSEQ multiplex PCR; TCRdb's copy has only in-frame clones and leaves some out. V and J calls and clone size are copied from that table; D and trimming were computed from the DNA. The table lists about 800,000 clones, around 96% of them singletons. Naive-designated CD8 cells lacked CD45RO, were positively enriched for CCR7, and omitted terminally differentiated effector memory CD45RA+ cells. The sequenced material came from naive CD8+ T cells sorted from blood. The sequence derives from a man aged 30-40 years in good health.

CDR3 bases: TGTGCCAGCGGGACTAGCGGGTACAATGAGCAGTTCTTC. Translating it yields CASGTSGYNEQFF. The chain recombines TRBV14 with TRBJ2-1; 12 bases agree with TRBD2. The CDR3 is made up of 13 amino acids. Germline lookup yields CDR1 SGHDN and CDR2 FVKESK. Trimming took 8 bases from V and 4 from J; bases not matched to a gene: 0.